Below, 23 T cell receptor beta chains from the same sample are listed, as sequenced in a study of blood T cell repertoires in COVID-19. This table comes from immunoSEQ multiplex PCR, and its TCRdb copy is limited to in-frame clones, with some not included. Among approximately 41,000 clones, about nine tenths were seen once, and the ten largest hold approximately 10%. Sequences were obtained from peripheral blood. The source of these receptors is a woman at least 80 years old with active COVID-19.

This rearrangement joins TRBV2 to TRBJ2-7; 7 nucleotides align to TRBD1. Germline loops: CDR1 SNHLY, CDR2 FYNNEI. The CDR3 has 14 residues. With V trimmed by 6 bases and J by 0 bases, 5 bases remained unmatched. The CDR3 nucleotides read TGTGCCAGCAGACAGGACAGGAGCTCCTACGAGCAGTACTTC. Translation gives CASRQDRSSYEQYF. Looking up the rest from reference TRBV2 and TRBJ2-7 gives the full variable domain: EPEVTQTPSHQVTQMGQEVILRCVPISNHLYFYWYRQILGQKVEFLVSFYNNEISEKSEIFDDQFSVERPDGSNFTLKIRSTKLEDSAMYFCASRQDRSSYEQYFGPGTRLTVT.

The chain is built from TRBV20-1 and TRBJ2-3; TRBD2 might be the D (6 bases). Looked up from germline, CDR1 is DFQATT and CDR2 is SNEGSKA (reference sequence). V was pared by 3 bases and J by 9 bases, with 10 bases between. The CDR3 extends over 11 amino acids. The CDR3 nucleotides are TGCAGTGCTAGGGTGGGGGGAACGCAGTATTTT. Encoded protein: CSARVGGTQYF.

The chain has TRBV4-1 and TRBJ2-2; 10 nucleotides agree with TRBD1. V lost 4 bases, J lost 5 bases, and 7 bases stayed unmatched. The CDR3 consists of 16 residues. Germline V gives CDR1 MGHRA, CDR2 YSYEKL. The CDR3 region is CASSRPGQGRTGELFF. The CDR3 region has the DNA TGCGCCAGCAGCCGCCCGGGACAGGGGCGGACCGGGGAGCTGTTTTTT.

The genes are TRBV10-3 and TRBJ1-1; D uncertain. The CDR3 length is 11 residues. In germline, CDR1 is ENHRY, CDR2 SYGVKD. The ends were cut back, 6 bases at V and 4 bases at J, with 6 bases in the middle. CDR3 in amino acids: CAIRGLTEAFF. CDR3 nucleotides: TGTGCCATCAGGGGCCTCACTGAAGCTTTCTTT.

This rearrangement joins TRBV6-5 to TRBJ1-2, with D tentatively TRBD1 (6 bases). Per germline, CDR1 MNHEY and CDR2 SVGAGI. The length of the CDR3 is 13 residues. The ends were cut back, 5 bases at V and 0 bases at J, with 7 bases in the middle. The CDR3 nucleotides read TGTGCCAGCAGTCGGACAGCTAACTATGGCTACACCTTC. It encodes CASSRTANYGYTF.

The V call is TRBV12-3 or TRBV12-4, the J call TRBJ2-7, with D possibly TRBD1 on 5 matching bases. The CDR3 loop spans 12 amino acids. Trimming cost V 3 bases and J 6 bases, with 9 bases left between them. CDR3 protein: CASSFQGPEQYF. The CDR3 bases are TGTGCCAGCAGTTTTCAGGGCCCCGAGCAGTACTTC.

The rearrangement joins TRBV3-1 (or the pseudogene TRBV3-2) to TRBJ1-2; 8 bases match TRBD1. From germline, CDR1 is LGHDT and CDR2 YNNKEL (reference sequence). The CDR3 totals 15 residues. V shed 3 bases and J 1 base; nucleotides not matched to a gene: 4. CDR3 loop: CASSHGGTGNYGYTF. CDR3 in DNA: TGTGCCAGCAGCCATGGGGGGACAGGTAACTATGGCTACACCTTC.

The chain carries TRBV24-1 and TRBJ2-1, with TRBD2 as a possible D gene (6 bases). The V gene lost 1 base and the J gene lost 0 bases, with 9 bases spanning the gap. The CDR3 contains 16 residues. Germline V gene data show CDR1 as KGHDR and CDR2 as SFDVKD. The DNA of the CDR3 is TGTGCCACCAGTGATTTTAGCGGAAGCTCCTACAATGAGCAGTTCTTC. The encoded protein is CATSDFSGSSYNEQFF.

This clone has more than one count but fewer than ten. The chain employs TRBV2 and TRBJ1-3; D is unclear. The V and J ends lost 6 bases and 0 bases respectively, with 15 bases between them. This CDR3 contains 16 residues. Germline CDR1 SNHLY, CDR2 FYNNEI. The CDR3 loop is CASRWGSGSSGNTIYF. In nucleotides, the CDR3 is TGTGCCAGCAGGTGGGGTAGCGGCAGCTCTGGAAACACCATATATTTT.

The V gene is TRBV21-1, the J gene TRBJ1-2; the table's TRBD1 call for D was not verified on the DNA. TRBV21-1 constitutes a pseudogene. This CDR3 has 15 residues. The CDR3 here is CASSKEDRANYGYTF. Here the CDR3 DNA reads TGTGCCAGCAGCAAAGAAGACAGGGCCAACTATGGCTACACCTTC.

The chain employs TRBV10-1 and TRBJ2-1; 9 bases agree with TRBD2. The CDR3 contains 14 residues. The V segment lost 4 bases and the J segment 7 bases; nucleotides outside the gene matches: 5. CDR1 and CDR2 (germline): WNHNN, SYGVQD (reference sequence). CDR3 amino acids: CASSASGGSNEQFF. As DNA, the CDR3 is TGCGCCAGCAGTGCCAGCGGGGGGTCGAATGAGCAGTTCTTC.

The chain links TRBV5-1 to TRBJ1-1, with 7 bases fitting TRBD1. V shed 3 bases and J 1 base; nucleotides not matched to a gene: 3. The CDR3 extends over 14 amino acids. The germline CDR1 and CDR2 sequences are SGHRS and YFSETQ. The CDR3 DNA is TGCGCCAGCAGCTCAGACAGGGCGAACACTGAAGCTTTCTTT. Translated, it gives CASSSDRANTEAFF.

V and J are TRBV5-4 and TRBJ1-2, with D possibly TRBD1 on 5 matching bases. CDR1 is SGHNT and CDR2 is YYREEE in the germline V gene (reference sequence). Deletions cut 3 bases from V and 2 bases from J, with 14 bases between. CDR3 length: 15 amino acids. The CDR3 sequence: CASSSDPGRNYGYTF. Written as DNA, the CDR3 is TGTGCCAGCAGCTCGGACCCAGGGAGGAACTATGGCTACACCTTC.

The chain carries TRBV28 and TRBJ2-7; D is unresolved. The CDR3 spans 11 residues. Germline V CDR1 and CDR2: MDHEN, SYDVKM. The CDR3, as DNA: TGTCCCCCGGAGTACTCCTACGAGCAGTACTTC. Its translation is CPPEYSYEQYF.

This clone was counted between two and nine times. This chain joins TRBV3-1 (or the pseudogene TRBV3-2) and TRBJ2-1, with a weak D call TRBD1 (6 bases). The length of the CDR3 is 16 residues. Trimming stripped 4 bases from V and 4 bases from J, with 17 bases between. CDR1 is LGHDT, CDR2 YNNKEL, per germline (reference sequence). The CDR3 DNA follows: TGTGCCAGCAGCCCTACTAACAGGGTCTCGTACAATGAGCAGTTCTTC. The encoded protein is CASSPTNRVSYNEQFF.

The chain carries TRBV3-1 (or the pseudogene TRBV3-2) and TRBJ2-2; TRBD1 aligns across 7 bases. The V segment lost 3 bases and the J segment 4 bases; nucleotides outside the gene matches: 5. The CDR3 extends over 15 amino acids. CDR1 and CDR2 from the germline V gene are LGHDT and YNNKEL (reference sequence). Here the CDR3 reads CASSHGNRGTGELFF. The CDR3 DNA reads as TGTGCCAGCAGCCACGGAAACAGGGGCACCGGGGAGCTGTTTTTT.

The rearrangement links TRBV28 to TRBJ2-1; 12 bases fit TRBD2. The V gene end was trimmed by 5 bases and the J gene end by 4 bases; junction bases not matched to a gene: 3. The CDR3 length is 15 residues. Per germline, CDR1 MDHEN and CDR2 SYDVKM. CDR3 nucleotides: TGTGCCAGCAGTGCTAGCGGGGGGGCTTACAATGAGCAGTTCTTC. This sequence encodes CASSASGGAYNEQFF.

The chain joins TRBV19 to TRBJ1-6, with D tentatively TRBD1 (5 bases). V was cut by 6 bases and J by 5 bases, with 17 bases left in between. This CDR3 has 16 amino acids. The V gene's germline CDR1 is LNHDA and CDR2 SQIVND (reference sequence). The CDR3 spells CASSETRARNNSPLHF. CDR3 coding DNA: TGTGCCAGTAGCGAAACCAGGGCCCGAAATAATTCACCCCTCCACTTT. Using reference TRBV19 and TRBJ1-6 for the parts outside the CDR3, the full variable domain is DGGITQSPKYLFRKEGQNVTLSCEQNLNHDAMYWYRQDPGQGLRLIYYSQIVNDFQKGDIAEGYSVSREKKESFPLTVTSAQKNPTAFYLCASSETRARNNSPLHFGNGTRLTVT.

The rearrangement uses TRBV7-6 and TRBJ2-5, with D possibly matching TRBD2 (6 bases). Germline loops: CDR1 SGHVS, CDR2 FNYEAQ. Trimming left V 1 base short and J 3 bases short, with 12 bases between. CDR3 length: 15 residues. This chain's CDR3 is CASSLGSGGKETQYF. The CDR3 bases are TGTGCCAGCAGCTTAGGGTCCGGGGGTAAAGAGACCCAGTACTTC. Together with reference TRBV7-6 and TRBJ2-5, the CDR3 gives the full variable domain: GAGVSQSPRYKVTKRGQDVALRCDPISGHVSLYWYRQALGQGPEFLTYFNYEAQQDKSGLPNDRFSAERPEGSISTLTIQRTEQRDSAMYRCASSLGSGGKETQYFGPGTRLLVL.

This chain joins TRBV6-4 and TRBJ1-2; D gene unclear. This CDR3 has 14 amino acids. The V and J ends lost 5 bases and 1 base respectively, with 11 bases between them. Germline values: CDR1 MRHNA, CDR2 SNTAGT. Here the CDR3 DNA reads TGTGCCAGCAGTTTCAGGCACATTAACTATGGCTACACCTTC. It codes for CASSFRHINYGYTF.

The gene calls are TRBV29-1 and TRBJ2-3; D may be TRBD1 (5 bases). The CDR3 consists of 11 residues. The germline V and J ends were trimmed by 8 bases and 1 base, with 7 bases remaining between them. Looked up from germline, CDR1 is SQVTM and CDR2 is ANQGSEA. The CDR3 DNA sequence: TGCAGCAGCAGGGGCACAGATACGCAGTATTTT. Encoded protein: CSSRGTDTQYF.

This chain uses TRBV30 with TRBJ1-1; the D is unclear. The germline gives CDR1 GTSNPN, CDR2 SVGIG (reference sequence). This CDR3 contains 13 residues. V was pared by 3 bases and J by 4 bases, with 12 bases between. CDR3 amino acids: CAWRASGSTEAFF. CDR3 sequence (DNA): TGTGCCTGGAGGGCTTCAGGAAGCACTGAAGCTTTCTTT.

This chain's CDR3 is CATSDPRAGNQPQHF. The CDR3 DNA reads TGTGCCACCAGTGACCCGAGAGCCGGCAATCAGCCCCAGCATTTT. The chain carries TRBV24-1 and TRBJ1-5; D gene ambiguous. Germline CDR1 reads KGHDR; CDR2 reads SFDVKD. The ends were cut back, 4 bases at V and 2 bases at J, with 11 bases in the middle. This CDR3 contains 15 residues.